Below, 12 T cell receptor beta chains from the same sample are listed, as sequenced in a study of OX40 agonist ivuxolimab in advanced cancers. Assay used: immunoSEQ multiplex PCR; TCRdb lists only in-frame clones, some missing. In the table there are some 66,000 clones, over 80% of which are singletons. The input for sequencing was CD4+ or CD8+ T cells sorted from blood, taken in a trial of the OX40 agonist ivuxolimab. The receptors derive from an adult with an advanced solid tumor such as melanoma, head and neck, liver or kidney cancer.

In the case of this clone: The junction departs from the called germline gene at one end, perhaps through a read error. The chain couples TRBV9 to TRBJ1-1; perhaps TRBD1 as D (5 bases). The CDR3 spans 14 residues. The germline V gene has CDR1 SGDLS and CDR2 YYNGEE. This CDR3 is CASSVEGRDLIWLF. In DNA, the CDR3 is TGTGCCAGCAGCGTAGAGGGCAGGGACCTCATTTGGCTCTTT. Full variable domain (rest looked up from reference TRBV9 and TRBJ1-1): DSGVTQTPKHLITATGQRVTLRCSPRSGDLSVYWYQQSLDQGLQFLIQYYNGEERAKGNILERFSAQQFPDLHSELNLSSLELGDSALYFCASSVEGRDLIWLFGQGTRLTVV.

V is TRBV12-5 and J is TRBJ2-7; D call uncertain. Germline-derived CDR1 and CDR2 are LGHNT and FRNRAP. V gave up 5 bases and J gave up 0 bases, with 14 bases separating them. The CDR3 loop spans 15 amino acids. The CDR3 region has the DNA TGTGCTAGTGGTCCGAGGCTGGGCAGCTCCTACGAGCAGTACTTC. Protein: CASGPRLGSSYEQYF.

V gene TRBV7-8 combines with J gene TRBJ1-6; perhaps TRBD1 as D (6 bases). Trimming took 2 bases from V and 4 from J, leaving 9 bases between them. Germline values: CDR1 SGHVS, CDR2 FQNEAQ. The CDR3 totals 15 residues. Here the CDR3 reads CASSLRTEYNSPLHF. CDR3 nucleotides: TGTGCCAGCAGCTTAAGGACAGAGTATAATTCACCCCTCCACTTT.

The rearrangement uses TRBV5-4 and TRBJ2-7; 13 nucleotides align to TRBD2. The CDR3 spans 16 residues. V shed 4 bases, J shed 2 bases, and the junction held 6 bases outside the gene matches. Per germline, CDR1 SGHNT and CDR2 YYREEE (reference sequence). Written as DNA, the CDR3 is TGTGCCAGCAGCGTAGGGGGACTAGCGGGGACCTACGAGCAGTACTTC. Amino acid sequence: CASSVGGLAGTYEQYF.

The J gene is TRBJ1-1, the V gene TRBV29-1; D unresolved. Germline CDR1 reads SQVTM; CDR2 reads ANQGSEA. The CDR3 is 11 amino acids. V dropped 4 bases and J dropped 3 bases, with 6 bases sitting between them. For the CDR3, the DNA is TGCAGCGTTGTAGGGCACACTGAAGCTTTCTTT. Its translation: CSVVGHTEAFF.

The CDR3 sequence: CASSLDRGGNTIYF. The CDR3 DNA follows: TGTGCCAGCAGCCTGGACAGGGGTGGAAACACCATATATTTT. V usage is TRBV7-8 and J usage is TRBJ1-3; the match to TRBD1 covers 9 bases. CDR3 length: 14 amino acids. The J segment lost 3 bases and the V segment lost 5 bases, leaving 2 bases of the junction unmatched. The germline CDR1 and CDR2 sequences are SGHVS and FQNEAQ.

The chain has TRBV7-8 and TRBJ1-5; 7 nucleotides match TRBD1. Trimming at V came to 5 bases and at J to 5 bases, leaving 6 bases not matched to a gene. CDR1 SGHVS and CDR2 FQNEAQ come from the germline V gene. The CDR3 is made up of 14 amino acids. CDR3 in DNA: TGTGCCAGCAGCCTTAGGGGGCTGGATCAGCCCCAGCATTTT. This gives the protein CASSLRGLDQPQHF.

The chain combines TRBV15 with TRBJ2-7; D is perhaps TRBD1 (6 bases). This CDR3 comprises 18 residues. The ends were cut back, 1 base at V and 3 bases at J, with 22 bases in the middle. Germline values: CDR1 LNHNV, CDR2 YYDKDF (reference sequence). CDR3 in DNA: TGTGCCACCAGCAGAGTTTCCAGGGGACCCAACCGGTTCTACGAGCAGTACTTC. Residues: CATSRVSRGPNRFYEQYF.

The CDR3 loop is CASRGTGRTYGYTF. The CDR3 DNA sequence: TGTGCCAGCAGGGGGACAGGGAGGACGTATGGCTACACCTTC. This chain connects TRBV6-5 to TRBJ1-2, with TRBD1 matching over 9 bases. The V gene's germline CDR1 is MNHEY and CDR2 SVGAGI. The CDR3 runs to 14 residues. Trimming removed 6 bases from V and 5 bases from J; junction bases left unmatched: 7.

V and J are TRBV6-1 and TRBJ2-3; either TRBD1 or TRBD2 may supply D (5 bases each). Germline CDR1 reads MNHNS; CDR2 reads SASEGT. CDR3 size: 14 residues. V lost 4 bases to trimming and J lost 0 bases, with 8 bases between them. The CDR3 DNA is TGTGCCAGCAGTGCTAGGGACAGCACAGATACGCAGTATTTT. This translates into CASSARDSTDTQYF.

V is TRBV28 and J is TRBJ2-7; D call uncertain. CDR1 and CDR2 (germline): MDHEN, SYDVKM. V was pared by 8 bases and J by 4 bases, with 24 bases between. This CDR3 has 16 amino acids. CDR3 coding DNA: TGTGCCAGCTCAGAGTTCGAATCAACCAAATTTTACGAGCAGTACTTC. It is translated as CASSEFESTKFYEQYF.

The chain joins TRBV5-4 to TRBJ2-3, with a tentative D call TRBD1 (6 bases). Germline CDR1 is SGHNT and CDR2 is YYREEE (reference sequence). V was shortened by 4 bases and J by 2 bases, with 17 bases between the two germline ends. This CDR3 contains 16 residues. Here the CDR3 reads CASSTGGRGTTDTQYF. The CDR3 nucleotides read TGTGCCAGCAGCACCGGAGGCAGGGGAACCACAGATACGCAGTATTTT.